The 30 T cell receptor beta chains below come from one sample, sequenced in a study of CXCR3-negative and CXCR3-positive naive CD8 T cells. Study results and limitations: For CXCR3-positive naive cells, TRB CDR3s were more hydrophobic than those of CXCR3-negative naive cells.

No antigens are known for them. Preparation of TRB cDNA libraries relied on 5' RACE carrying UMI labels. TCRdb re-called the 5' RACE reads and catalogs CDR3 proteins one per entry, DNA excluded. The sample totals under 85,000 distinct CDR3 sequences; its top ten clones hold roughly 0.62%. Material: naive CXCR3+ CD8+ T cells from blood. Indicated subset: CD45RO-CCR7+CD27+CD95- naive CD8+ T cells expressing CXCR3 (TNR3+). The source is a human donor in good health. Some clones in this sample may be carry-over from other donors' samples.

The rearrangement links TRBV28 to TRBJ2-6; checking the TCRdb D call of TRBD2 is not possible without DNA. CDR1 MDHEN and CDR2 SYDVKM come from the germline V gene. CDR3 size: 20 residues. The CDR3 reads CASSYPRVGSADSGANVLTF.

The chain links TRBV7-6 to TRBJ1-5; TCRdb indicates TRBD1, and absent DNA this call remains unverified. Per germline, CDR1 SGHVS and CDR2 FNYEAQ. This CDR3 has 15 amino acids. CDR3 amino acids: CASSPGTGANQPQHF.

The chain carries TRBV9 and TRBJ2-1; TCRdb gives TRBD1 as the D gene, but with no DNA this cannot be confirmed. The length of the CDR3 is 17 residues. Per germline, CDR1 SGDLS and CDR2 YYNGEE. The CDR3 reads CASSVVAERGPYNEQFF.

The rearrangement joins TRBV5-1 to TRBJ2-7; checking the TCRdb D call of TRBD2 is not possible without DNA. Germline-derived CDR1 and CDR2 are SGHRS and YFSETQ. CDR3 size: 15 residues. The CDR3 here is CASSFPSAGGNEQYF.

This chain joins TRBV7-9 and TRBJ1-1; as DNA is missing, the TRBD1 call by TCRdb cannot be tested. CDR1 and CDR2 from the germline V gene are SEHNR and FQNEAQ (reference sequence). The CDR3 runs to 15 residues. CDR3 in amino acids: CASSWYRGRVTEAFF.

J is TRBJ2-7 and V is TRBV5-1. CDR1 and CDR2 (germline): SGHRS, YFSETQ. There are 13 residues in the CDR3. CDR3 sequence reads: CASIGDSGYEQYF.

The V gene is TRBV5-5, the J gene TRBJ2-5; the D gene TCRdb calls, TRBD2, cannot be checked with no DNA. CDR3 length: 15 residues. In germline, CDR1 is SGHKS, CDR2 YYEKEE (reference sequence). The CDR3 loop reads CASSLGLPTQETQYF.

The chain has TRBV29-1 and TRBJ2-2; TCRdb reports TRBD1, a call that lacks DNA to check it against. The CDR3 runs 13 residues. Germline CDR1 reads SQVTM; CDR2 reads ANQGSEA. CDR3 region: CSGRRTETGELFF.

This sequence joins TRBV27 and TRBJ2-7; with no DNA, the TCRdb D assignment of TRBD2 cannot be verified. CDR1 and CDR2 from the germline V gene are MNHEY and SMNVEV (reference sequence). The CDR3 is made up of 15 amino acids. This CDR3 reads CASHHVTSGTYEQYF.

J is TRBJ1-5 and V is TRBV4-2. CDR1 LGHNA and CDR2 YNFKEQ come from the germline V gene. This CDR3 is 17 amino acids long. CDR3 loop: CASSQEPAGGLGQPQHF.

This chain joins TRBV7-9 and TRBJ2-7. The CDR3 consists of 14 residues. Germline values: CDR1 SEHNR, CDR2 FQNEAQ (reference sequence). CDR3 protein: CASSSYGQRYEQYF.

J is TRBJ2-7 and V is TRBV25-1. The CDR3 extends over 11 amino acids. The V gene's germline CDR1 is MGHDK and CDR2 SYGVNS. CDR3 protein: CASSVSYEQYF.

This chain joins TRBV29-1 and TRBJ2-2; lacking DNA, the TRBD2 call made by TCRdb goes unchecked. The germline V gene encodes CDR1 SQVTM and CDR2 ANQGSEA. This CDR3 has 18 amino acids. The chain's CDR3 is CSVRALGLAGGNTGELFF.

The J gene is TRBJ1-5, the V gene TRBV3-1; TCRdb's D call of TRBD1 is untestable without DNA. Germline CDR1 reads LGHDT; CDR2 reads YNNKEL (reference sequence). There are 15 residues in the CDR3. The CDR3 loop is CASSHGTGRDQPQHF.

The chain has TRBV10-3 and TRBJ1-2. Germline V gives CDR1 ENHRY, CDR2 SYGVKD. This CDR3 is built from 15 residues. This CDR3 is CAISESVRATYGYTF.

Here the CDR3 reads CASSSGPGDEQFF. The chain employs TRBV7-9 and TRBJ2-1; the D call of TRBD1 rests on TCRdb alone, since no DNA is present to check it. The CDR3 is 13 residues long. Germline assignment: CDR1 SEHNR and CDR2 FQNEAQ (reference sequence).

CDR3 loop: CASSPKGPREYEQYF. The rearrangement uses TRBV5-5 and TRBJ2-7; TCRdb returns TRBD1, unconfirmable since there is no DNA. CDR1 and CDR2 from the germline V gene are SGHKS and YYEKEE (reference sequence). The CDR3 is 15 residues long.

The chain links TRBV10-3 to TRBJ1-2; TCRdb indicates TRBD1, and absent DNA this call remains unverified. Germline values: CDR1 ENHRY, CDR2 SYGVKD. The CDR3 is 17 residues long. The CDR3 sequence is CAISDPGQGNLGYGYTF.

The V call is TRBV6-5, the J call TRBJ2-4; TCRdb's D call of TRBD1 is untestable without DNA. The CDR3 covers 16 residues. Germline V gene data show CDR1 as MNHEY and CDR2 as SVGAGI. CDR3 residues: CASRNIPGQGKNIQYF.

The V call is TRBV5-1, the J call TRBJ2-6; TCRdb's assignment of TRBD1 cannot be checked, as there is no DNA. The CDR3 covers 17 residues. CDR1 and CDR2 from the germline V gene are SGHRS and YFSETQ. Here the CDR3 reads CASSMGFGGIEANVLTF.

This chain joins TRBV7-6 and TRBJ1-2. This CDR3 spans 12 amino acids. Germline lookup yields CDR1 SGHVS and CDR2 FNYEAQ. The CDR3 sequence is CASSSAGSGYTF.

The rearrangement joins TRBV7-9 to TRBJ2-1; TCRdb outputs TRBD1, but without DNA this stays unchecked. The CDR3 consists of 13 residues. Germline lookup yields CDR1 SEHNR and CDR2 FQNEAQ (reference sequence). The chain's CDR3 is CASSSPTTNEQFF.

The V call is TRBV6-2 or TRBV6-3, the J call TRBJ2-1; the D gene TCRdb calls, TRBD1, cannot be checked with no DNA. The CDR3 length is 14 residues. The germline gives CDR1 MNHEY, CDR2 SVGEGT. CDR3 protein: CASSYSGSREEQFF.

This chain joins TRBV11-2 and TRBJ2-1; checking the TCRdb D call of TRBD2 is not possible without DNA. Germline CDR1 and CDR2: SGHAT and FQNNGV. The CDR3 has 17 residues. The CDR3 loop is CASSSYEGLAGVYEQFF.

The V gene is TRBV19, the J gene TRBJ2-7; there is no DNA to check the TCRdb D call of TRBD2. The CDR3 has 15 residues. Germline lookup yields CDR1 LNHDA and CDR2 SQIVND (reference sequence). The CDR3 region is CASTTAASGTYEQYF.

The chain couples TRBV28 to TRBJ1-1. CDR1 and CDR2 (germline): MDHEN, SYDVKM. CDR3 length: 11 residues. The CDR3 reads CASRQEVGAFF.

The chain is built from TRBV14 and TRBJ1-1. The CDR3 totals 13 residues. The germline V gene has CDR1 SGHDN and CDR2 FVKESK. This CDR3 reads CASSQNQVTEAFF.

This sequence joins TRBV5-1 and TRBJ2-1; without DNA, the TCRdb call of TRBD2 cannot be checked. This CDR3 is 19 amino acids long. CDR1 is SGHRS and CDR2 is YFSETQ in the germline V gene. CDR3: CASSLTPRLAGDTYNEQFF.

This rearrangement joins TRBV29-1 to TRBJ2-7. The germline CDR1 and CDR2 sequences are SQVTM and ANQGSEA. This CDR3 is built from 13 residues. CDR3 sequence: CSVSSSQSYEQYF.

CDR3 in amino acids: CASSLSVLGNQPQHF. This chain connects TRBV28 to TRBJ1-5. The V gene's germline CDR1 is MDHEN and CDR2 SYDVKM. The CDR3 contains 15 residues.